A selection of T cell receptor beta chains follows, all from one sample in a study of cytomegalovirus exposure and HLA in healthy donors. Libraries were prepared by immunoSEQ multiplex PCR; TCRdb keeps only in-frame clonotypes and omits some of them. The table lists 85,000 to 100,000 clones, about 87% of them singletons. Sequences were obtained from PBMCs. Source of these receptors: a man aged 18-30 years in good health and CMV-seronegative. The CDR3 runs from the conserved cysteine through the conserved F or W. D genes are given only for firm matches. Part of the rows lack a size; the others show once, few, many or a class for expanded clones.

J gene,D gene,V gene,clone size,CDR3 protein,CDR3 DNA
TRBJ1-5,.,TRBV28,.,CASSLWTQLSNQPQHF,TGTGCCAGCAGCTTATGGACACAGCTCAGCAATCAGCCCCAGCATTTT
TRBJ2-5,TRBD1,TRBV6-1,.,CASMTGTTETQYF,TGTGCCAGCATGACAGGGACGACAGAGACCCAGTACTTC
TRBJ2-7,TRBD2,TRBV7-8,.,CASSRRIAIAGGEATTYEQYF,TGTGCCAGCAGTCGCCGAATAGCAATAGCGGGAGGAGAGGCCACCACCTACGAGCAGTACTTC
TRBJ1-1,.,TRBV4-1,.,CASSQGQNTEAFF,TGCGCCAGCAGCCAAGGACAGAACACTGAAGCTTTCTTT
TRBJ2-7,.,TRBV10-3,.,CAISGGQLYEQYF,TGTGCCATCAGTGGAGGGCAACTCTACGAGCAGTACTTC
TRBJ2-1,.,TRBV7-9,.,CASSSQNEQFF,TGTGCCAGCAGCTCCCAAAATGAGCAGTTCTTC
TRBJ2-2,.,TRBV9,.,CASSPRPRQVENTGELFF,TGTGCCAGCAGCCCCCGCCCAAGACAGGTAGAAAACACCGGGGAGCTGTTTTTT
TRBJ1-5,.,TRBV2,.,CASSALVGNQPQHF,TGTGCCAGCAGTGCCCTAGTTGGGAATCAGCCCCAGCATTTT
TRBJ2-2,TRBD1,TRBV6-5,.,CASEKLGQPTGELFF,TGTGCCAGCGAAAAATTGGGACAGCCCACCGGGGAGCTGTTTTTT
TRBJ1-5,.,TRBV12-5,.,CASGLGGSNQPQHF,TGTGCTAGTGGTCTGGGAGGTAGCAATCAGCCCCAGCATTTT
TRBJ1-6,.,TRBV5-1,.,CASSLDMRGLDSPLHF,TGCGCCAGCAGCTTGGACATGCGGGGGTTGGATTCACCCCTCCACTTT
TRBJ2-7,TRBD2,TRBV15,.,CATSRDLGAGASKLGEQYF,TGTGCCACCAGCAGAGATCTAGGAGCGGGAGCGTCAAAGCTAGGCGAGCAGTACTTC
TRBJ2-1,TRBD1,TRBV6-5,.,CASSPDRGRSNEQFF,TGTGCCAGCAGTCCCGACAGGGGGCGAAGCAATGAGCAGTTCTTC
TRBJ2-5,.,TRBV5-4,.,CASSAQETQYF,TGTGCCAGCAGCGCGCAAGAGACCCAGTACTTC
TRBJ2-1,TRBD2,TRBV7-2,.,CASSENPGLGIYNEQFF,TGTGCCAGCAGCGAGAATCCGGGACTAGGCATCTACAATGAGCAGTTCTTC
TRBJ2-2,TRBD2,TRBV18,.,CASSPLRTSGRRTGELFF,TGTGCCAGCTCACCATTGAGGACTAGCGGGAGACGCACCGGGGAGCTGTTTTTT
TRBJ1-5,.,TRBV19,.,CASSIDLQTGFNQPQHF,TGTGCCAGTAGTATCGATCTACAGACAGGCTTCAATCAGCCCCAGCATTTT
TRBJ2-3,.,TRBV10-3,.,CAISARESTDTQYF,TGTGCCATCAGCGCTCGGGAGTCCACAGATACGCAGTATTTT
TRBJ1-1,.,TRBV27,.,CASIDPMRPLNTEAFF,TGTGCCAGCATCGATCCTATGAGGCCACTTAACACTGAAGCTTTCTTT
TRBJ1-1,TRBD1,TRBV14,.,CASSGRGVTEAFF,TGTGCCAGCAGCGGCAGGGGGGTGACTGAAGCTTTCTTT
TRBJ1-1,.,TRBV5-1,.,CASSLGKDKNTEAFF,TGCGCCAGCAGCTTGGGGAAGGACAAGAACACTGAAGCTTTCTTT
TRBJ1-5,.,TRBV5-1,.,CASSPTLGGAGQPQHF,TGCGCCAGCAGCCCCACGTTGGGGGGGGCAGGTCAGCCCCAGCATTTT
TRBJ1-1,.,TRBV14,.,CASSHSQNTEAFF,TGTGCCAGCAGCCACAGTCAGAACACTGAAGCTTTCTTT
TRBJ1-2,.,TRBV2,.,CASSETGYGYTF,TGTGCCAGCAGTGAAACGGGCTATGGCTACACCTTC
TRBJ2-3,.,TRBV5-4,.,CASSLDFTDTQYF,TGTGCCAGCAGCTTGGACTTCACAGATACGCAGTATTTT
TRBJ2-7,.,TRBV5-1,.,CASSLVGGASYEQYF,TGCGCCAGCAGCTTGGTGGGTGGGGCATCCTACGAGCAGTACTTC
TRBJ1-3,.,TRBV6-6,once,CASSRGSGNTIYF,TGTGCCAGCAGTAGGGGGTCGGGAAACACCATATATTTT
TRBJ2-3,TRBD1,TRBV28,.,CASSQRTGYTDTQYF,TGTGCCAGCAGTCAGCGGACAGGATACACAGATACGCAGTATTTT
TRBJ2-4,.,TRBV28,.,CASSRTGLGKNIQYF,TGTGCCAGCAGTAGAACAGGGTTAGGCAAAAACATTCAGTACTTC
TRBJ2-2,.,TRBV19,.,CASSMDPGHTNTGELFF,TGTGCCAGTAGTATGGACCCGGGACACACGAACACCGGGGAGCTGTTTTTT
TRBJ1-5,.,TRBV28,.,CASRYPSGANQPQHF,TGTGCCAGCAGATACCCTAGCGGGGCTAATCAGCCCCAGCATTTT
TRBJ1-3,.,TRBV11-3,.,CASSLGGGPGNTIYF,TGTGCCAGCAGCTTAGGTGGAGGACCTGGAAACACCATATATTTT